This T cell receptor beta chain was captured by sequencing in a study of cytomegalovirus exposure and HLA in healthy donors. General study results and limits: Sequencing likely caused a cluster of highly shared sequence variants.

The PCR was carried out with 60 Vbeta primers and 13 Jbeta primers. The method was immunoSEQ multiplex PCR; TCRdb's version includes in-frame clones alone and lacks a portion of them. This table holds some 120,000 clones, about 76% found once. As for this clone: The antigen is not known.

V gave up 0 bases and J gave up 4 bases, with 13 bases separating them. The CDR3 loop spans 15 amino acids. Germline V gene data show CDR1 as SGHRS and CDR2 as YFSETQ. The rearrangement uses TRBV5-1 and TRBJ1-2; unclear D gene. This receptor was identified in a woman in her sixties or seventies in good health and CMV-seropositive. The sample taken for sequencing was PBMCs. The CDR3 sequence: CASSLAGNGIYGYTF. Here the CDR3 DNA reads TGCGCCAGCAGCTTGGCGGGAAATGGGATCTATGGCTACACCTTC.